This TCR beta chain appears in the sequencing data of a study of Tregs in tolerant kidney transplant recipients. Overall study findings and caveats: This study did not directly address biological reproducibility. Some patients' samples used different primers over time, so nucleotide sequences weren't comparable. Tregs expanded with activated donor B cells seemed most donor-specific.

With regard to this clone: Its antigen is as yet unknown.

Assay: immunoSEQ multiplex PCR; the TCRdb copy retains only in-frame clones and omits some. The top ten clones hold about 1.4% of a sample with 81,000 or so clones, 91% of them seen once. Related graft donors supplied nonmyeloablative bone marrow transplants, and mixed chimerism was transient. Unstimulated regulatory T cells (CD4+CD25+CD127-), CD4+CD25- non-regulatory cells, CD4 and CD8 cells were FACS-sorted from thawed PBMCs. Sequences were derived from CD4+ T cells from blood (PBMCs), sampled 24 months after the transplant. This TCR came from a human patient who received a combined kidney and bone marrow transplant. Some T cells may be graft donor cells.

The CDR3 sequence is CASSSGLAGVGTGELFF. The CDR3 region has the DNA TGTGCCAGCAGCTCCGGACTAGCGGGAGTTGGCACCGGGGAGCTGTTTTTT. This rearrangement joins TRBV11-3 to TRBJ2-2; 13 nucleotides align to TRBD2. Looked up from germline, CDR1 is SGHNT and CDR2 is YENEEA. Trimming removed 4 bases from V and 4 bases from J; junction bases left unmatched: 6. This CDR3 is built from 17 residues.